These T cell receptor beta chains were read from a single sample in a study of blood T cell repertoires in COVID-19. The table came from immunoSEQ multiplex PCR; TCRdb's copy has only in-frame clones and leaves some out. This sample yields roughly 400,000 clones, of which just over 90% are seen a single time; 0.7% to 0.95% belongs to the top ten. Material for sequencing was PBMCs or T cells enriched from blood (not recorded which). The receptors stem from a woman between 40 and 50 years old who had been exposed to COVID-19. The CDR3 runs from the conserved cysteine through the conserved F or W. The order of the fields is D gene, V gene, clone size, J gene, CDR3 protein, CDR3 DNA. A D gene is named only where the DNA matches it firmly. The size of a clone is reported for some rows only, either as once, few or many, or as a class for expanded clones.

d_gene: TRBD1; v_gene: TRBV6-5; abundance: once; j_gene: TRBJ1-4; CDR3aa: CASRPSDRASEKLFF; CDR3nt: TGTGCCAGCAGACCCAGCGACAGGGCAAGTGAAAAACTGTTTTTT
d_gene: TRBD2; v_gene: TRBV5-1; abundance: -; j_gene: TRBJ2-1; CDR3aa: CASSPLAGEFYNEQFF; CDR3nt: TGCGCCAGCAGCCCCCTCGCGGGGGAATTTTACAATGAGCAGTTCTTC
d_gene: -; v_gene: TRBV9; abundance: -; j_gene: TRBJ2-7; CDR3aa: CASSVKSGNSYEQYF; CDR3nt: TGTGCCAGCAGCGTCAAAAGCGGTAACTCCTACGAGCAGTACTTC
d_gene: TRBD1; v_gene: TRBV9; abundance: -; j_gene: TRBJ2-7; CDR3aa: CASSEGQGVLYEQYF; CDR3nt: TGTGCCAGCAGCGAGGGACAGGGGGTTCTCTACGAGCAGTACTTC
d_gene: -; v_gene: TRBV12-1; abundance: -; j_gene: TRBJ2-1; CDR3aa: CASSFTMEGGSNEQFF; CDR3nt: TGTGCCAGCAGCTTTACTATGGAGGGAGGGTCCAATGAGCAGTTCTTC
d_gene: TRBD1; v_gene: TRBV30; abundance: -; j_gene: TRBJ2-7; CDR3aa: CAWSLTGGVVLYEQYF; CDR3nt: TGTGCCTGGAGTCTGACAGGGGGCGTCGTCCTTTACGAGCAGTACTTC
d_gene: -; v_gene: TRBV30; abundance: -; j_gene: TRBJ1-1; CDR3aa: CAWSRNTEAFF; CDR3nt: TGTGCCTGGAGCAGGAACACTGAAGCTTTCTTT
d_gene: -; v_gene: TRBV7-9; abundance: -; j_gene: TRBJ1-4; CDR3aa: CASSLGQYDEKLFF; CDR3nt: TGTGCCAGCAGCTTAGGACAGTATGATGAAAAACTGTTTTTT
d_gene: -; v_gene: TRBV25-1; abundance: -; j_gene: TRBJ1-1; CDR3aa: CASSEAVALNTEAFF; CDR3nt: TGTGCCAGCAGTGAAGCGGTCGCCTTGAACACTGAAGCTTTCTTT
d_gene: -; v_gene: TRBV2; abundance: -; j_gene: TRBJ1-2; CDR3aa: CASSVDSYGYGYTF; CDR3nt: TGTGCCAGCAGTGTGGACAGCTACGGCTATGGCTACACCTTC
d_gene: -; v_gene: TRBV29-1; abundance: -; j_gene: TRBJ1-2; CDR3aa: CSVDRGAHYGYTF; CDR3nt: TGCAGCGTTGACAGGGGAGCCCACTATGGCTACACCTTC
d_gene: TRBD1; v_gene: TRBV18; abundance: -; j_gene: TRBJ2-7; CDR3aa: CASSPQGQGGYEQYF; CDR3nt: TGTGCCAGCTCACCACAAGGACAGGGTGGCTACGAGCAGTACTTC
d_gene: TRBD1; v_gene: TRBV7-2; abundance: -; j_gene: TRBJ1-2; CDR3aa: CASSFGQGAPFYTF; CDR3nt: TGTGCCAGCAGCTTCGGACAGGGGGCTCCGTTTTACACCTTC
d_gene: -; v_gene: TRBV11-2; abundance: few; j_gene: TRBJ1-2; CDR3aa: CASSLNVRGYGYTF; CDR3nt: TGTGCCAGCAGCTTAAACGTCAGGGGCTATGGCTACACCTTC
d_gene: -; v_gene: TRBV7-2; abundance: -; j_gene: TRBJ2-7; CDR3aa: CASRQIYEQYF; CDR3nt: TGTGCCAGTAGACAGATCTACGAGCAGTACTTC
d_gene: -; v_gene: TRBV18; abundance: -; j_gene: TRBJ2-7; CDR3aa: CASSPPDGSSEQYF; CDR3nt: TGTGCCAGCTCACCACCCGACGGCTCTAGCGAGCAGTACTTC
d_gene: TRBD2; v_gene: TRBV5-4; abundance: once; j_gene: TRBJ2-7; CDR3aa: CASSQGLATYEQYF; CDR3nt: TGTGCCAGCAGCCAGGGACTAGCAACCTACGAGCAGTACTTC
d_gene: TRBD2; v_gene: TRBV9; abundance: -; j_gene: TRBJ2-7; CDR3aa: CASSVGGTSGYEQYF; CDR3nt: TGTGCCAGCAGCGTAGGGGGGACTAGCGGGTACGAGCAGTACTTC
d_gene: TRBD1; v_gene: TRBV30; abundance: -; j_gene: TRBJ1-5; CDR3aa: CAWRPWGQGDSQPQHF; CDR3nt: TGTGCCTGGAGACCTTGGGGACAGGGGGATAGTCAGCCCCAGCATTTT
d_gene: TRBD2; v_gene: TRBV7-3; abundance: -; j_gene: TRBJ2-1; CDR3aa: CASSLTGLLAGRFNEQFF; CDR3nt: TGTGCCAGCAGCTTAACGGGTTTGCTAGCGGGACGATTCAATGAGCAGTTCTTC
d_gene: TRBD1; v_gene: TRBV11-3; abundance: -; j_gene: TRBJ2-1; CDR3aa: CASSFRDREVEQFF; CDR3nt: TGTGCCAGCAGCTTCAGGGACAGGGAAGTTGAGCAGTTCTTC
d_gene: TRBD1; v_gene: TRBV6-5; abundance: once; j_gene: TRBJ1-2; CDR3aa: CASKPKTGGVYGYTF; CDR3nt: TGTGCCAGCAAACCTAAGACAGGGGGCGTCTATGGCTACACCTTC
d_gene: TRBD2; v_gene: TRBV3-1/TRBV3-2; abundance: -; j_gene: TRBJ2-5; CDR3aa: CASSQDGLVGETQYF; CDR3nt: TGTGCCAGCAGCCAAGATGGACTAGTCGGAGAGACCCAGTACTTC
d_gene: TRBD1; v_gene: TRBV13; abundance: -; j_gene: TRBJ2-1; CDR3aa: CASSSYRGGEQFF; CDR3nt: TGTGCCAGCAGCTCATACAGGGGCGGCGAGCAGTTCTTC
d_gene: TRBD2; v_gene: TRBV3-1/TRBV3-2; abundance: -; j_gene: TRBJ2-7; CDR3aa: CASAGTSGSSEQYF; CDR3nt: TGTGCCAGCGCTGGGACTAGCGGGAGTAGCGAGCAGTACTTC
d_gene: TRBD2; v_gene: TRBV3-1/TRBV3-2; abundance: -; j_gene: TRBJ2-1; CDR3aa: CASSLILANEQFF; CDR3nt: TGTGCCAGCAGCCTTATACTAGCGAATGAGCAGTTCTTC
d_gene: -; v_gene: TRBV6-1; abundance: -; j_gene: TRBJ1-5; CDR3aa: CASSEVYGQPQHF; CDR3nt: TGTGCCAGCAGTGAAGTGTACGGGCAGCCCCAGCATTTT
d_gene: TRBD1; v_gene: TRBV19; abundance: -; j_gene: TRBJ1-3; CDR3aa: CASGTGGNTIYF; CDR3nt: TGTGCCAGTGGGACAGGTGGAAACACCATATATTTT
d_gene: TRBD1; v_gene: TRBV3-1/TRBV3-2; abundance: -; j_gene: TRBJ1-3; CDR3aa: CASSQFSRGPGNTIYF; CDR3nt: TGTGCCAGCAGCCAATTTAGCAGGGGGCCTGGAAACACCATATATTTT
d_gene: TRBD1; v_gene: TRBV7-9; abundance: -; j_gene: TRBJ1-3; CDR3aa: CASRDGTGDSGNTIYF; CDR3nt: TGTGCCAGCAGGGATGGGACAGGGGACTCTGGAAACACCATATATTTT
d_gene: -; v_gene: TRBV5-1; abundance: -; j_gene: TRBJ1-2; CDR3aa: CASSSSGTNYGYTF; CDR3nt: TGCGCCAGCAGCTCCTCCGGGACAAACTATGGCTACACCTTC
d_gene: TRBD1; v_gene: TRBV24-1; abundance: -; j_gene: TRBJ1-2; CDR3aa: CATSDLPGQGRGGYTF; CDR3nt: TGTGCCACCAGTGATTTGCCAGGACAGGGAAGAGGTGGCTACACCTTC
d_gene: TRBD1; v_gene: TRBV5-1; abundance: -; j_gene: TRBJ1-1; CDR3aa: CASSPRQGSETEAFF; CDR3nt: TGCGCCAGCAGCCCCCGACAGGGGTCAGAAACTGAAGCTTTCTTT
d_gene: -; v_gene: TRBV6-5; abundance: -; j_gene: TRBJ2-7; CDR3aa: CASSFSQRPTYEQYF; CDR3nt: TGTGCCAGCAGTTTCTCCCAGCGGCCAACCTACGAGCAGTACTTC
d_gene: -; v_gene: TRBV10-1; abundance: once; j_gene: TRBJ1-1; CDR3aa: CASTYDTEAFF; CDR3nt: TGCGCCAGCACTTATGACACTGAAGCTTTCTTT
d_gene: TRBD2; v_gene: TRBV2; abundance: -; j_gene: TRBJ2-7; CDR3aa: CASSDRTSGDYEQYF; CDR3nt: TGTGCCAGCAGCGACCGGACTAGCGGAGACTACGAGCAGTACTTC
d_gene: TRBD2; v_gene: TRBV29-1; abundance: -; j_gene: TRBJ2-3; CDR3aa: CSVEDRLAGGQEDTQYF; CDR3nt: TGCAGCGTTGAAGATCGGCTAGCGGGAGGGCAAGAAGATACGCAGTATTTT
d_gene: TRBD1; v_gene: TRBV30; abundance: -; j_gene: TRBJ2-7; CDR3aa: CAWTLTGGLTEQYF; CDR3nt: TGTGCCTGGACCCTAACAGGGGGGTTGACCGAGCAGTACTTC
d_gene: -; v_gene: TRBV19; abundance: -; j_gene: TRBJ1-5; CDR3aa: CASNQGGNQPQHF; CDR3nt: TGTGCCAGTAATCAAGGGGGAAATCAGCCCCAGCATTTT
d_gene: -; v_gene: TRBV19; abundance: -; j_gene: TRBJ1-1; CDR3aa: CASSMGRNTEAFF; CDR3nt: TGTGCCAGTAGTATGGGGCGGAACACTGAAGCTTTCTTT
d_gene: TRBD1; v_gene: TRBV12-3/TRBV12-4; abundance: once; j_gene: TRBJ1-5; CDR3aa: CASSPTGSQPQHF; CDR3nt: TGTGCCAGCAGCCCGACAGGGTCTCAGCCCCAGCATTTT
d_gene: TRBD1; v_gene: TRBV5-6; abundance: -; j_gene: TRBJ2-4; CDR3aa: CASSLGQGWTKNIQYF; CDR3nt: TGTGCCAGCAGCTTGGGACAGGGGTGGACCAAAAACATTCAGTACTTC
d_gene: -; v_gene: TRBV5-1; abundance: -; j_gene: TRBJ2-2; CDR3aa: CASSHTVSGTGELFF; CDR3nt: TGCGCCAGCAGCCACACAGTCTCTGGGACCGGGGAGCTGTTTTTT
d_gene: -; v_gene: TRBV15; abundance: -; j_gene: TRBJ1-1; CDR3aa: CATSREETEDTEAFF; CDR3nt: TGTGCCACCAGCAGAGAGGAGACCGAGGACACTGAAGCTTTCTTT
d_gene: TRBD2; v_gene: TRBV24-1; abundance: -; j_gene: TRBJ2-3; CDR3aa: CATGGRASGSTDTQYF; CDR3nt: TGTGCCACCGGAGGGCGGGCTAGCGGGAGCACAGATACGCAGTATTTT
d_gene: TRBD1; v_gene: TRBV6-5; abundance: -; j_gene: TRBJ2-1; CDR3aa: CASSLYRGKFYNEQFF; CDR3nt: TGTGCCAGCAGTTTATACAGGGGGAAGTTCTACAATGAGCAGTTCTTC
d_gene: -; v_gene: TRBV2; abundance: -; j_gene: TRBJ1-5; CDR3aa: CASRGYRGNQPQHF; CDR3nt: TGTGCCAGCAGAGGATACAGGGGCAATCAGCCCCAGCATTTT